This T cell receptor beta chain was sequenced for a study of PD-L1 blockade in urothelial cancer. Study context: Investigators checked blood 3 weeks (second dose) and 6 weeks after treatment start.

Regarding time point: pretreatment peripheral blood. Using immunoSEQ multiplex PCR, the repertoire was profiled, and TCRdb retains in-frame clones only, with some absent. The table records about 79,000 clones, around four fifths of them present only once. The germline V gene encodes CDR1 SQVTM and CDR2 ANQGSEA. The CDR3 loop spans 13 amino acids. The sample consisted of PBMCs, taken around atezolizumab (anti-PD-L1) treatment. This TCR was recovered from a man aged 40-50 years with urothelial cancer. This chain links TRBV29-1 with TRBJ2-7; D uncertain. CDR3 sequence reads: CTPGTGPSYEQYF. CDR3 DNA: TGCACCCCTGGCACGGGTCCCTCCTACGAGCAGTACTTC.